This TCR beta chain was retrieved from a study of blood T cells in healthy people across ages. Using a J-beta primer mix together with a sample-barcoded 5' primer, a second PCR was run for about 6 to 11 cycles. TCRdb reprocessed the 5' RACE reads via MiXCR and lists one record per CDR3 protein. The table has 550,000 to 700,000 distinct CDR3 sequences, 27% seen once. This clonotype was detected a few times. Its target is unknown. General observations from the study: Those diversity estimates obtained from one million T cells were thought to be underestimates.

The CDR3 has 13 residues. Unmatched junction bases numbered 10, after V lost 5 bases and J lost 11 bases. The receptor was isolated from a woman in her 70s in good health. Material: blood. The chain carries TRBV12-3 or TRBV12-4 and TRBJ2-7; the match to TRBD1 covers 9 bases. CDR3 sequence: CASSARDRAGKYF. CDR3 nucleotides: TGTGCCAGCAGTGCGAGGGACAGGGCCGGAAAGTACTTC.